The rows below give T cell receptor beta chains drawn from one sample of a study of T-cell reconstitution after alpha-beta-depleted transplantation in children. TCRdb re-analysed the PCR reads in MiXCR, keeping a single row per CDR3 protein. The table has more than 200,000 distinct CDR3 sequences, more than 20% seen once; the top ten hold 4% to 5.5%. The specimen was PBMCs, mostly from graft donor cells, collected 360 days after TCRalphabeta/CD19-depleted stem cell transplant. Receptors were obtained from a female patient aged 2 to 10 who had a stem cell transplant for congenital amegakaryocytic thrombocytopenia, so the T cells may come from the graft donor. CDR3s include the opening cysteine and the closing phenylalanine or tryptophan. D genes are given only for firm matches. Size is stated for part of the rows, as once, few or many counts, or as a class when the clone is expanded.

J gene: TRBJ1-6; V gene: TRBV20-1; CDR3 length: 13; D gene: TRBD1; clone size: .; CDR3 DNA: TGCAGCAGCAGGGGACAGGCAAATTCACCCCTCCACTTT; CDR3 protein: CSSRGQANSPLHF
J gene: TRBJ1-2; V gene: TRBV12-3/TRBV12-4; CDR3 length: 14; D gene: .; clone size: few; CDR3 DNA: TGTGCCAGCAGTTCGGCGGCAGGAAACTATGGCTACACCTTC; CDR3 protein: CASSSAAGNYGYTF
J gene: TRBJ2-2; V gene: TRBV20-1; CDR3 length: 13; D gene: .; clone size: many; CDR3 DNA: TGCAGTGCTAGGACAGGGAACACCGGGGAGCTGTTTTTT; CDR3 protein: CSARTGNTGELFF
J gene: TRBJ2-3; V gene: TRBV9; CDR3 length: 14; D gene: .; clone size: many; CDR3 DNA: TGTGCCAGCAGCTCCCGACTGAGCACAGATACGCAGTATTTT; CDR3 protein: CASSSRLSTDTQYF
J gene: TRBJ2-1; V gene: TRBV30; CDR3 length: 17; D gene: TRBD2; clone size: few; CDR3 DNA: TGTGCCTGGAGTGGTTTTGTGGGAGGGAGCTCCTACAATGAGCAGTTCTTC; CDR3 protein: CAWSGFVGGSSYNEQFF
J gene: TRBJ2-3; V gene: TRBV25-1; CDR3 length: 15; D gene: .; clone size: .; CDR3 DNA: TGTGCCAGCAGTGATCACTTACTTAGCACAGATACGCAGTATTTT; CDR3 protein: CASSDHLLSTDTQYF
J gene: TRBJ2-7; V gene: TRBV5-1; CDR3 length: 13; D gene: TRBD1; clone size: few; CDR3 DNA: TGCGCCAGTGCCCGGGACAGGGTCTACGAGCAGTACTTC; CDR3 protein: CASARDRVYEQYF
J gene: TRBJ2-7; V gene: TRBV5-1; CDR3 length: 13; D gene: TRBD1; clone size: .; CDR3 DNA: TGCGCCAGCAAACCGGGACAGGGGGCAGAGCAGTACTTC; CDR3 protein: CASKPGQGAEQYF
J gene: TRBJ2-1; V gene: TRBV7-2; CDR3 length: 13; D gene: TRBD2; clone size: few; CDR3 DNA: TGTGCCAGCAGCTTAATACTAGCGGCCAAGCAGTTCTTC; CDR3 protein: CASSLILAAKQFF
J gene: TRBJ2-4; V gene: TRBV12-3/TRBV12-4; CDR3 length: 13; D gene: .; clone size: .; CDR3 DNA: TGTGCCAGCAGCGACCCATCGGAAGGGATTCAGTACTTC; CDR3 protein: CASSDPSEGIQYF
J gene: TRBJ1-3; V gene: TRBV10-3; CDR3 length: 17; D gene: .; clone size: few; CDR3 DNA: TGTGCCATCAGCCGCCCCCTAGCAGGCCTCTCTGGAAACACCATATATTTT; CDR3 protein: CAISRPLAGLSGNTIYF
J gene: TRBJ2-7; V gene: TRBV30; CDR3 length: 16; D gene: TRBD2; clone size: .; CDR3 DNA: TGTGCCTGGGGTCCAGTAGCGGGTCCGCTCTCCTACGAGCAGTACTTC; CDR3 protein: CAWGPVAGPLSYEQYF
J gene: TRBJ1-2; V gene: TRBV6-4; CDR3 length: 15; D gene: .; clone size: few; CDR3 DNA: TGTGCCAGCAGTGTTTTAAACAGGGAGAACTATGGCTACACCTTC; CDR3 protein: CASSVLNRENYGYTF
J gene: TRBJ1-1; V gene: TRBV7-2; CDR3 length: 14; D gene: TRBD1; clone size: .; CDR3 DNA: TGTGCCAGCAGCTTAAAGGGACAGGGCGCTGAAGCTTTCTTT; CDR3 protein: CASSLKGQGAEAFF
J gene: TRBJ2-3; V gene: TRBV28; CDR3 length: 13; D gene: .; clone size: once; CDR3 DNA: TGTGCCAGCAGTTTAATGGAGACCGATACGCAGTATTTT; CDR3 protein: CASSLMETDTQYF
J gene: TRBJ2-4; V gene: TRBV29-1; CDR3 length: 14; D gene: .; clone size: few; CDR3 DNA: TGCAGCGTTGAAGAAGTCGGAGGGGGCATTATTCAGTACTTC; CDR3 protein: CSVEEVGGGIIQYF
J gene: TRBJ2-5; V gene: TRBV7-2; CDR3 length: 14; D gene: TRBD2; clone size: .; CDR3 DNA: TGTGCCAGCAGCCCGACTAGCGGAAGGGAGACCCAGTACTTC; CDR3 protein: CASSPTSGRETQYF
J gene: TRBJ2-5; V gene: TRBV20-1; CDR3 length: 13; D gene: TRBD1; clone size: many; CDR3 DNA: TGCAGTGCTAGAGGGACAGGGGAAGGGATCCAGTACTTC; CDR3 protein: CSARGTGEGIQYF
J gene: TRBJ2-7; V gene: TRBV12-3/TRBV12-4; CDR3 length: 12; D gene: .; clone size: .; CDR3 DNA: TGTGTCAGCAGTCAGACGAGCGGCGAGCAGTACTTC; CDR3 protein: CVSSQTSGEQYF
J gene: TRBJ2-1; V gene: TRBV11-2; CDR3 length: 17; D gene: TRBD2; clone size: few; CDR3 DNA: TGTGCCAGCAGCAAGAGGAGGGGGACTAGCGGGAGCAATGAGCAGTTCTTC; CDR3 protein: CASSKRRGTSGSNEQFF
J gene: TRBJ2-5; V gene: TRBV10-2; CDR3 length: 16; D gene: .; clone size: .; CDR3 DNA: TGCGCCAGCAGTGCGTTGGAGGGGGGATACCAAGAGACCCAGTACTTC; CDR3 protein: CASSALEGGYQETQYF
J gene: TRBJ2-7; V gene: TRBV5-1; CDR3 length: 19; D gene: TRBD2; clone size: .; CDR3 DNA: TGCGCCAGCAGCTTAGGTCCGGGACTAGATGTTCGTAGAGGCTACGAGCAGTACTTC; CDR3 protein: CASSLGPGLDVRRGYEQYF
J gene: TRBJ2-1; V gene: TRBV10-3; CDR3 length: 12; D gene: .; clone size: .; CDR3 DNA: TGTGCCATCAGTGGGTCAAGGGATGAGCAGTTCTTC; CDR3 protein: CAISGSRDEQFF
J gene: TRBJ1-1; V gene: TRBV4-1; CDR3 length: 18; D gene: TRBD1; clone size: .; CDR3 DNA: TGCGCCAGCAGCCAGGGGACAGGGGGCTTCTCTCTGAACACTGAAACTTTCTTT; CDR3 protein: CASSQGTGGFSLNTETFF
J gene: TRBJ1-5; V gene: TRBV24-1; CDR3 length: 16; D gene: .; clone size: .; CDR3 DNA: TGTGCCACCAGTGATTTTTGGGCAGGCTCCCATCAGCCCCAGCATTTT; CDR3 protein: CATSDFWAGSHQPQHF
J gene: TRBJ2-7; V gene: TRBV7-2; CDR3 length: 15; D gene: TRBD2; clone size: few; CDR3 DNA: TGTGCCAGCAGCCCCCGGACTAGCGGGAGTCATCGGCAGTACTTC; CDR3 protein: CASSPRTSGSHRQYF
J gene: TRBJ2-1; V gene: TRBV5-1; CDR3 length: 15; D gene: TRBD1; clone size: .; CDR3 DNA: TGCGCCAGTAAACGAACAGGGGGCGCCTACAATGAGCAGTTCTTC; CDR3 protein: CASKRTGGAYNEQFF
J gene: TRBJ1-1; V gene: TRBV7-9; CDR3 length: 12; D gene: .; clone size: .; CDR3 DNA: TGTGCCAGCAGCGCTGAGGGGACTGAAGCTTTCTTT; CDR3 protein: CASSAEGTEAFF
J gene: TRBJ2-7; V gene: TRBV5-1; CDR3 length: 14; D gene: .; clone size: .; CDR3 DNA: TGCGCCAGCAGCTTGAGGCGGGATGCAAGCGAGCAGTACTTC; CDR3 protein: CASSLRRDASEQYF
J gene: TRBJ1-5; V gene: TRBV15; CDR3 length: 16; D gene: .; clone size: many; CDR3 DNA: TGTGCCACCAGCAGAGAACAGGGAATTTTCAATCAGCCCCAGCATTTT; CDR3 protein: CATSREQGIFNQPQHF
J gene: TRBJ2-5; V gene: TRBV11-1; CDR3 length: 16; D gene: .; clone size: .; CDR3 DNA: TGTGCCAGCATCTTAGCGTTTTTTTTGAGCCAAGAGACCCAGTACTTC; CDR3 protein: CASILAFFLSQETQYF
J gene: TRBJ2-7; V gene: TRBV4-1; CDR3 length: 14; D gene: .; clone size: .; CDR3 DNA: TGCGCCAGCAGCCAAGAAGGCCGGTCATACGAGCAGTACTTC; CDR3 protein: CASSQEGRSYEQYF
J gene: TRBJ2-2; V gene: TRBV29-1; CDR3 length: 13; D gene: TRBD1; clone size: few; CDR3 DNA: TGCAGCGTCGGGACAGGGTTAACCGGGGAGCTGTTTTTT; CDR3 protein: CSVGTGLTGELFF
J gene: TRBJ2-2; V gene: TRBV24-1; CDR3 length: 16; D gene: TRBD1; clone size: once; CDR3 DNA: TGTGCCACCAGTGATCGGGACAGGAGGAACACCGGGGAGCTGTTTTTT; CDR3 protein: CATSDRDRRNTGELFF
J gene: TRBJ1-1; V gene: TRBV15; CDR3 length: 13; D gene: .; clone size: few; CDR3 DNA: TGTGCCACCAGCAGAGATAGGGGAGCTGAAGCTTTCTTT; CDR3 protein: CATSRDRGAEAFF
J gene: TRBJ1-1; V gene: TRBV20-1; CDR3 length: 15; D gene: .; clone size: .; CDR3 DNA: TGCAGTGCTAGAGATCAAAAGACAGTGAACACTGAAGCTTTCTTT; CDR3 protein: CSARDQKTVNTEAFF
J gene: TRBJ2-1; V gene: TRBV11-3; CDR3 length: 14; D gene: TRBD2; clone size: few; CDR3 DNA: TGTGCCAGCAGCATTAGCGGGAGCCCTTTGGAGCAGTTCTTC; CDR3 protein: CASSISGSPLEQFF
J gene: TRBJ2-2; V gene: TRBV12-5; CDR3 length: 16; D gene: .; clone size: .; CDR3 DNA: TGTGCTAGTGCCGACCCCGAGGGGGTGAACACCGGGGAGCTGTTTTTT; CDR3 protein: CASADPEGVNTGELFF
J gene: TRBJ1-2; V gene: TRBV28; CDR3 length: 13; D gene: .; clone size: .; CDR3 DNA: TGTGCCAGCAGTTTATGGCGGGCATATGGCTACACCTTC; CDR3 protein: CASSLWRAYGYTF
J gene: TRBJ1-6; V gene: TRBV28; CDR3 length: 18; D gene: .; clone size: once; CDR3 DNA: TGTGCCAGCAGTCCGACACTCCTTACAGGCAGAGCTAATTCACCCCTCCACTTT; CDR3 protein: CASSPTLLTGRANSPLHF
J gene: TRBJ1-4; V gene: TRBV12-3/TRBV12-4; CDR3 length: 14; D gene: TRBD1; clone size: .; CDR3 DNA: TGTGCCAGCAGTCGGGACAGGCGTAATGAAAAACTGTTTTTT; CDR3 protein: CASSRDRRNEKLFF
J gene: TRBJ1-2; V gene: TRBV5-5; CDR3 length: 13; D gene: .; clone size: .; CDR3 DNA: TGTGCCAGCAGCTTTATAGCGGGAGATGGCTACACCTTC; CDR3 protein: CASSFIAGDGYTF
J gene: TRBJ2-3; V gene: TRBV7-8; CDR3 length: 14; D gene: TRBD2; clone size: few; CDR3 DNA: TGTGCCAGCAGCACGGGGGGGCCTTCAGATACGCAGTATTTT; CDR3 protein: CASSTGGPSDTQYF
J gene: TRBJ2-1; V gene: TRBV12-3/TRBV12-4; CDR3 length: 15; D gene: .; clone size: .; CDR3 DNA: TGTGCCAGCAGCCGAATTGAGGGGAGATACAATGAGCAGTTCTTC; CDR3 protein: CASSRIEGRYNEQFF
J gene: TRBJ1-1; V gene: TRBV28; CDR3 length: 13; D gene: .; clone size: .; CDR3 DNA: TGTGCCAGCAGCCGGGCGGCCTGGTTGATGGCTTTCTTT; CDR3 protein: CASSRAAWLMAFF
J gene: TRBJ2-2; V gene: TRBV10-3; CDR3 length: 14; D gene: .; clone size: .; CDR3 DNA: TGTGCCATCAGTGACAGCGGTAGGGCCGGGGAGCTGTTTTTT; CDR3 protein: CAISDSGRAGELFF
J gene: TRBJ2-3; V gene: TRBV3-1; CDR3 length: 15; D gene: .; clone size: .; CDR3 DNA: TGTGCCAGCAGCTATCCCGGGACCGGCACAGATACGCAGTATTTT; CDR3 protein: CASSYPGTGTDTQYF
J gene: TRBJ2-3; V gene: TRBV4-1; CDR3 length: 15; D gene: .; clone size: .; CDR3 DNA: TGCGCCAGCAGCCAAGTTTATCTGGCTGCGGATACGCAGTATTTT; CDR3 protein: CASSQVYLAADTQYF
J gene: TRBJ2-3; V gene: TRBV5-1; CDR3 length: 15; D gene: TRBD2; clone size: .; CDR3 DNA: TGCGCCAGCAGCACGCCTAGCGGGGTCACAGATACGCAGTATTTT; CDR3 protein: CASSTPSGVTDTQYF
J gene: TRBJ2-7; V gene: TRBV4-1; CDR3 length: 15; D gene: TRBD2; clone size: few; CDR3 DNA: TGCGCCAGCAGCCTTGCCTTAGCGGGATACTACGAGCAGTACTTC; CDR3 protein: CASSLALAGYYEQYF
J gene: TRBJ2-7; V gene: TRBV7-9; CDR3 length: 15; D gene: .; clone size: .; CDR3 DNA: TGTGCCAGCAGCTTGGGGTGGGGGAAGGGCAACGAGCAGTACTTC; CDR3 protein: CASSLGWGKGNEQYF
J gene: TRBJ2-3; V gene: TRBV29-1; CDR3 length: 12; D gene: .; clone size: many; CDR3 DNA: TGCAGCGTTGAACCCGCCCGAGGGGTGCAGTATTTT; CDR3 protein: CSVEPARGVQYF
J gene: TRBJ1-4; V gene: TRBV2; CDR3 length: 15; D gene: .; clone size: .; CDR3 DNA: TGTGCCAGCAGTGACATGGGGGGTCCTAATGAAAAACTGTTTTTT; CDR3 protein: CASSDMGGPNEKLFF
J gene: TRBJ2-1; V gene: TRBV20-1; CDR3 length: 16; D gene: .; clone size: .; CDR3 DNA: TGCAGTGCACATTTTGCCCAGGGTAGGACCTACAATGAGCAGTTCTTC; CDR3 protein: CSAHFAQGRTYNEQFF
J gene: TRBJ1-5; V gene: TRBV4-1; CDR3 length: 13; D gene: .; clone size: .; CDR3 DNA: TGCGCCAGCAGCCGCGACAAGGATCAGCCCCAGCATTTT; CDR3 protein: CASSRDKDQPQHF
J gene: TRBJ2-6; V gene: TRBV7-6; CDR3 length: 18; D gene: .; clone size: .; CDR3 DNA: TGTGCCAGCAGCTCCGGGTGGGGGGAAAAGTCTGGGGCCAACGTCCTGACTTTC; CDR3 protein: CASSSGWGEKSGANVLTF
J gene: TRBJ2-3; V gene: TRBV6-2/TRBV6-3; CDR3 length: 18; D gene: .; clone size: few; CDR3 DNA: TGTGCCAGCAGTTACTCGAGTAGGGGGAGTGGACGGGAGGATACGCAGTATTTT; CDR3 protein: CASSYSSRGSGREDTQYF
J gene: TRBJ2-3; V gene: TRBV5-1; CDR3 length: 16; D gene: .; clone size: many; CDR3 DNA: TGCGCCAGCAGCCCCGGGAGAGGGACAGTCGAAGATACGCAGTATTTT; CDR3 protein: CASSPGRGTVEDTQYF
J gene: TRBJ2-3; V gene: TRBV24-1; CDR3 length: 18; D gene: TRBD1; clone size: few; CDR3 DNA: TGTGCCACCAGTGATTTACCAGGGGGCGAGGGGTTGACAGATACGCAGTATTTT; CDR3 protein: CATSDLPGGEGLTDTQYF
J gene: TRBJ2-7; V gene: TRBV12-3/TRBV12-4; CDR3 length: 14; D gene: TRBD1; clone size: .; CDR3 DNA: TGTGCCAGCAGTAAACTGACAGGGGTCCACGAGCAGTACTTC; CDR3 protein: CASSKLTGVHEQYF